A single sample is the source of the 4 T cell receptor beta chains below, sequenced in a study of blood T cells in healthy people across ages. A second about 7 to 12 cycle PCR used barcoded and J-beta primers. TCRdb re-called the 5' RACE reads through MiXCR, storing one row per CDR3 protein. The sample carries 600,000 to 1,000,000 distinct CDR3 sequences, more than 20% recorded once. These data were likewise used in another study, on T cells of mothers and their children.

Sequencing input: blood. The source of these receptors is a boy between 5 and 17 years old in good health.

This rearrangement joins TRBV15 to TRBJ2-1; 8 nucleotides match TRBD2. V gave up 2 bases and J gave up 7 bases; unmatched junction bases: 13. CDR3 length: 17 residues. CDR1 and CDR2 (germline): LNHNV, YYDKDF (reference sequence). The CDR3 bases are TGTGCCACCAGCAGACTACCTTACGGGACTAGGGGGAATGAGCAGTTCTTC. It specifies CATSRLPYGTRGNEQFF.

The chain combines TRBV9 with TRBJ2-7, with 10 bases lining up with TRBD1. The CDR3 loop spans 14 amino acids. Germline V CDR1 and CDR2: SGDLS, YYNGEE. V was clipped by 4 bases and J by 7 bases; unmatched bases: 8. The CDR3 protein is CASSPGTGVEEQYF. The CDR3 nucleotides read TGTGCCAGCAGCCCCGGGACAGGGGTCGAGGAGCAGTACTTC.

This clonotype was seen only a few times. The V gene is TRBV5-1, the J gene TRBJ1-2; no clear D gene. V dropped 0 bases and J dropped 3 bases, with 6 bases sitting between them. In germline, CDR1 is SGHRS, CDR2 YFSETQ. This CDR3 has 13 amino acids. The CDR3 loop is CASSLVPDYGYTF. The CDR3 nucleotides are TGCGCCAGCAGCTTGGTCCCGGACTATGGCTACACCTTC.

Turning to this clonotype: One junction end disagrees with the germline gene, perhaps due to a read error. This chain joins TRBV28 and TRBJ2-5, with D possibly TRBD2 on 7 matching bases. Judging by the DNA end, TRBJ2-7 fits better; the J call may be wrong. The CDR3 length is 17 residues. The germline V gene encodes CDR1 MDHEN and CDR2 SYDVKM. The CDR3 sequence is CASTLRGAGALNYEQYF. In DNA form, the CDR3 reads TGTGCCAGCACTTTACGGGGGGCGGGTGCCTTAAACTACGAGCAGTACTTC.